The 18 T cell receptor beta chains below all came from one sample that was sequenced in a study of shared clonotypes between healthy human individuals (TCRdb year 2020). CD8 naive samples were obtained by positive selection for CCR7 among CD45RO-negative cells, yielding a CD45RA+CCR7+ population from which TemRA cells were excluded. Libraries were made using the immunoSEQ multiplex PCR assay. TCRdb's version of the immuneACCESS table is confined to in-frame rearrangements and falls short of the full clone set. An unresolved V gene accounts for under half of the shortfall where checked; the remainder is of unknown origin. For this sample the table gives some 2,000,000 clones, of which approximately 95% were detected only once. The biggest ten clones account for roughly 1% of the sample. Sequencing input: naive CD8+ T cells sorted from blood. The cell subset or site label for this specimen denotes: CD45RA+CCR7+. The receptors were gathered from a man between 18 and 29 years old in good health.

This clone has only a few counts. V is TRBV4-1 and J is TRBJ2-7, with D possibly TRBD2 on 5 matching bases. This CDR3 has 12 residues. The germline V gene has CDR1 MGHRA and CDR2 YSYEKL. Trimming took 5 bases from V and 4 from J, leaving 9 bases between them. For the CDR3, the DNA is TGCGCCAGCAGCGCACGGGGATACGAGCAGTACTTC. Translating gives CASSARGYEQYF.

The V gene is TRBV1, the J gene TRBJ1-5. TRBV1 is tagged as a pseudogene. The CDR3 is made up of 17 amino acids. The chain's CDR3 is CTSSRTEQSRYNQPQHF. CDR3 DNA sequence: TGCACCAGCAGCCGGACCGAACAGAGCCGCTACAATCAGCCCCAGCATTTT.

The chain recombines TRBV5-1 with TRBJ2-3; no clear D gene. CDR1 SGHRS and CDR2 YFSETQ come from the germline V gene. Between the trimmed V and J ends, which lost 0 bases and 5 bases, there was a span of 10 bases. The CDR3 contains 14 residues. Here the CDR3 reads CASSLESPQDTQYF. DNA for the CDR3: TGCGCCAGCAGCTTGGAGTCCCCCCAAGATACGCAGTATTTT.

V gene TRBV18 combines with J gene TRBJ2-1; D perhaps matches TRBD1 (6 bases). Trimming removed 3 bases at V and 6 bases at J, with 15 bases between. The CDR3 covers 15 residues. Germline V lookup: CDR1 KGHSH, CDR2 LQKENI. Here the CDR3 DNA reads TGTGCCAGCTCACCGCCAGGGGTAGTAGGCAATGAGCAGTTCTTC. Residues: CASSPPGVVGNEQFF.

This chain connects TRBV11-2 to TRBJ1-1; possible D gene TRBD1, 5 bases. The CDR3 is made up of 15 amino acids. Trimming took 5 bases from V and 3 from J, leaving 16 bases between them. CDR1 and CDR2 (germline): SGHAT, FQNNGV. The CDR3 nucleotides are TGTGCCAGCAGCCAGACGCGGGTCAGGGACACTGAAGCTTTCTTT. Amino acids: CASSQTRVRDTEAFF.

Details on this clone: Other DNA sequences in the same sample also yield this CDR3. This chain links TRBV6-5 with TRBJ2-7, with a tentative D call TRBD1 (6 bases). The V end was cut by 4 bases, the J end by 2 bases, with 9 bases between. This CDR3 region has 13 residues. The V gene's germline CDR1 is MNHEY and CDR2 SVGAGI. The CDR3 reads CASSSRQAYEQYF. CDR3 bases: TGTGCCAGCAGTTCCCGACAGGCCTACGAGCAGTACTTC.

The rearrangement links TRBV27 to TRBJ2-7; D unresolved. The V end was cut by 2 bases, the J end by 2 bases, with 10 bases between. This CDR3 has 14 amino acids. Germline lookup yields CDR1 MNHEY and CDR2 SMNVEV (reference sequence). For the CDR3, the DNA is TGTGCCAGCAGTTTAACCGACAAACCCTACGAGCAGTACTTC. Residues: CASSLTDKPYEQYF.

The rearrangement links TRBV29-1 to TRBJ2-3; 7 bases match TRBD1. Germline trimming cut 0 bases from V and 2 bases from J; bases unmatched to any gene: 11. The CDR3 consists of 17 residues. In germline, CDR1 is SQVTM, CDR2 ANQGSEA. The CDR3 sequence is CSVEDPKGGLDTDTQYF. DNA for the CDR3: TGCAGCGTTGAAGATCCGAAAGGGGGCCTCGACACAGATACGCAGTATTTT.

This clone was seen only once. The chain links TRBV25-1 to TRBJ2-7, with 7 bases that match TRBD1. With V trimmed by 4 bases and J by 4 bases, 10 bases remained unmatched. The CDR3 extends over 15 amino acids. Germline V gives CDR1 MGHDK, CDR2 SYGVNS. CDR3 nucleotides: TGTGCCAGCAGTGCCCTCCGACAGGGTGGTTACGAGCAGTACTTC. This sequence encodes CASSALRQGGYEQYF.

V is TRBV19 and J is TRBJ1-4, with 10 bases matching TRBD1. V gave up 5 bases and J gave up 8 bases; unmatched junction bases: 2. The CDR3 is 13 residues long. The germline CDR1 and CDR2 sequences are LNHDA and SQIVND (reference sequence). This chain's CDR3 is CASSWDRGEKLFF. CDR3 bases: TGTGCCAGTAGTTGGGACAGGGGAGAAAAACTGTTTTTT.

This clone was found once. The chain has TRBV6-5 and TRBJ2-7, with 12 bases fitting TRBD2. CDR3 size: 15 residues. The germline V gene has CDR1 MNHEY and CDR2 SVGAGI. The V and J ends lost 4 bases and 7 bases, in that order; junction bases with no gene match: 8. CDR3 protein: CASSSLAGGPMEQYF. CDR3 coding DNA: TGTGCCAGCAGTTCACTAGCGGGAGGCCCCATGGAGCAGTACTTC.

This chain links TRBV6-5 with TRBJ1-1; D unresolved. Trimming shortened V by 0 bases and J by 6 bases, and 17 bases separated the two germline ends. The CDR3 has 16 amino acids. The germline gives CDR1 MNHEY, CDR2 SVGAGI. CDR3 amino acids: CASSYSTTSSDAEAFF. In nucleotides, the CDR3 is TGTGCCAGCAGTTACTCGACGACTTCTTCCGACGCTGAAGCTTTCTTT.

This chain joins TRBV5-1 and TRBJ2-7, with 8 bases that match TRBD1. Looked up from germline, CDR1 is SGHRS and CDR2 is YFSETQ. The trim removed 0 bases at V and 3 bases at J, leaving 8 bases unmatched. The CDR3 is made up of 16 amino acids. CDR3 nucleotides: TGCGCCAGCAGCTTGGAAGGGCAGGGGGCGGACTACGAGCAGTACTTC. Protein product: CASSLEGQGADYEQYF.

With respect to this clone: An end of the junction does not agree with germline; a read error may underlie this. The V call is TRBV4-3, the J call TRBJ1-2, with TRBD1 identical over 12 bases. Germline V lookup: CDR1 LGHNA, CDR2 YSLEER. The CDR3 has 18 amino acids. The CDR3 is CASSHSPGQGAFNDGYTF. The CDR3 nucleotides are TGCGCCAGCAGCCATAGCCCGGGACAGGGGGCTTTTAACGATGGCTACACCTTC.

This clone was counted a single time. The chain is built from TRBV27 and TRBJ2-7, with 8 bases matching TRBD1. The junction had 6 bases not matched to a gene; V was cut back by 5 bases and J by 6 bases. CDR3 length equals 13 residues. Germline V gene lookup returns CDR1 MNHEY and CDR2 SMNVEV (reference sequence). The CDR3: CASSLWTGSEQYF. The CDR3 bases are TGTGCCAGCAGTCTATGGACAGGGAGCGAGCAGTACTTC.

This chain connects TRBV5-6 to TRBJ1-6; tentatively, D is TRBD1 (5 bases). V lost 5 bases to trimming and J lost 8 bases, with 14 bases between them. The germline V gene encodes CDR1 SGHDT and CDR2 YYEEEE. The CDR3 runs 14 residues. The CDR3 nucleotides read TGTGCCAGCAGTCCCGGGACCGCGGATTCACCCCTCCACTTT. It is translated as CASSPGTADSPLHF.

This clone is a singleton in its sample. The chain is built from TRBV28 and TRBJ1-6; 8 bases match TRBD1. This CDR3 has 16 amino acids. The V gene end was trimmed by 2 bases and the J gene end by 10 bases; junction bases not matched to a gene: 10. Germline lookup yields CDR1 MDHEN and CDR2 SYDVKM. CDR3 nucleotide sequence: TGTGCCAGCAGTTTAGAGGCAGGGGGCTTAGGGTCACCCCTCCACTTT. Translated: CASSLEAGGLGSPLHF.

The CDR3 region has the DNA TGCGCCAGCAGCTTGCGCGGGGCTGGCGACGAGCAGTACTTC. Translating it yields CASSLRGAGDEQYF. The J gene is TRBJ2-7, the V gene TRBV5-1; tentative D call: TRBD2 (6 bases). The CDR3 sequence is 14 residues long. Deletions cut 1 base from V and 5 bases from J, with 13 bases between. CDR1 SGHRS and CDR2 YFSETQ come from the germline V gene.